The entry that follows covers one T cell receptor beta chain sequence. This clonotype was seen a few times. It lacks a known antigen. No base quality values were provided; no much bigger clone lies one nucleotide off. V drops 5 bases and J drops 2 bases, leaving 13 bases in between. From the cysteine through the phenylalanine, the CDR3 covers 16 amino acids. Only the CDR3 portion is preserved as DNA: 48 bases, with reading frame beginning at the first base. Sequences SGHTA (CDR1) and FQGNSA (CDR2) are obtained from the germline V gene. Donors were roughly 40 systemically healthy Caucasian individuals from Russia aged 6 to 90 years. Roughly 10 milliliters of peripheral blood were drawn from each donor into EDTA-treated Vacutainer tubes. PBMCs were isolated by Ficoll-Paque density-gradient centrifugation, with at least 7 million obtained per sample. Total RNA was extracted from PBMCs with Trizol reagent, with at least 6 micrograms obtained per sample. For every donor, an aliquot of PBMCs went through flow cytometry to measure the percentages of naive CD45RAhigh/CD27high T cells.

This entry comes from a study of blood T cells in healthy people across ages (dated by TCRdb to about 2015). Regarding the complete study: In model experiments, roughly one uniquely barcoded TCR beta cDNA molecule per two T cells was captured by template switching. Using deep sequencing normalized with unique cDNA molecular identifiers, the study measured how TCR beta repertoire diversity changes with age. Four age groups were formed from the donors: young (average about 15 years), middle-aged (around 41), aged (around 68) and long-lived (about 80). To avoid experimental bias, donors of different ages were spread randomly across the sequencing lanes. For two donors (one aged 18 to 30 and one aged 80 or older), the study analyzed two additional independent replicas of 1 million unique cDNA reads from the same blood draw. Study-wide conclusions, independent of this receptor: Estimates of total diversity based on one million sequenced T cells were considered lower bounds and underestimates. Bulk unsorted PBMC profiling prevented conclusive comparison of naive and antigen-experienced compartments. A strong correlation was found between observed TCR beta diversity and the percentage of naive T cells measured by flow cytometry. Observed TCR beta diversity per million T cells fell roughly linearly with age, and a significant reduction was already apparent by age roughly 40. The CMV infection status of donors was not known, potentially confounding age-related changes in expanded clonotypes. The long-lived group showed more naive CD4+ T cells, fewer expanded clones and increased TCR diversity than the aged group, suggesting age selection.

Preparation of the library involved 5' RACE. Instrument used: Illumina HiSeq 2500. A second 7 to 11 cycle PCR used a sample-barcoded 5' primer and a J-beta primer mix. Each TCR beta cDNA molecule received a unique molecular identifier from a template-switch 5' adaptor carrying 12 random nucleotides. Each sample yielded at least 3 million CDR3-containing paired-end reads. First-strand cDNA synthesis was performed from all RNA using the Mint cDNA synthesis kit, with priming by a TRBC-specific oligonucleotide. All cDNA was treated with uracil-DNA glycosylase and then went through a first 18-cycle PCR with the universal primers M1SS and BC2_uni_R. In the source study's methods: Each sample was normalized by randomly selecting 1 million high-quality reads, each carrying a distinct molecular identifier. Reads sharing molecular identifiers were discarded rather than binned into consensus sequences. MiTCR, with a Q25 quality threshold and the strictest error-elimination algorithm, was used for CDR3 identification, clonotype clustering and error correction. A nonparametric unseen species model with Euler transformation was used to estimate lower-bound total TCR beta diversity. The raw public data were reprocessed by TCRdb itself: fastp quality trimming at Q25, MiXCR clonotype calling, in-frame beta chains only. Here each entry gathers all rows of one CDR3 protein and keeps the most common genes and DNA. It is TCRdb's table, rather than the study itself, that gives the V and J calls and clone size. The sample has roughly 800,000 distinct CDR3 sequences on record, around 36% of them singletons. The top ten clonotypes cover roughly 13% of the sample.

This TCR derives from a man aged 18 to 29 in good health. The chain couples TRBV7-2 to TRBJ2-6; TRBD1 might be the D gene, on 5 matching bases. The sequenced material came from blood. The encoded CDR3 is CASSMTAAPGANVLTF. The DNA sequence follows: TGTGCCAGCAGCATGACAGCTGCCCCTGGGGCCAACGTCCTGACTTTC. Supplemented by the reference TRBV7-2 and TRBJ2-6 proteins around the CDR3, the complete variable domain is GAGVSQSPSNKVTEKGKDVELRCDPISGHTALYWYRQSLGQGLEFLIYFQGNSAPDKSGLPSDRFSAERTGGSVSTLTIQRTQQEDSAVYLCASSMTAAPGANVLTFGAGSRLTVL.